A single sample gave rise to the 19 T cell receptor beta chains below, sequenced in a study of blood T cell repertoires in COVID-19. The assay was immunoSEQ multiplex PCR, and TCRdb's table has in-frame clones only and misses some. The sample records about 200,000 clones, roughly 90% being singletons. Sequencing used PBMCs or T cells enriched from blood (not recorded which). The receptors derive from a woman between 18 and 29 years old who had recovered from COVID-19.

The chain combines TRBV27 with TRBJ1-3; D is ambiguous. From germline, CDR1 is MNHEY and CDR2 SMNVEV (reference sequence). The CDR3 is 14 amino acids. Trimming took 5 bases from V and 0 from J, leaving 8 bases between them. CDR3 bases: TGTGCCAGCAGTGCCGCCGGCTCTGGAAACACCATATATTTT. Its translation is CASSAAGSGNTIYF.

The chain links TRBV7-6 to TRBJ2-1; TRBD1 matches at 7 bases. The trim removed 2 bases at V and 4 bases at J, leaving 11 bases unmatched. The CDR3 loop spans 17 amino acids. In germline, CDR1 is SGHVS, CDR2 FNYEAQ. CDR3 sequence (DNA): TGTGCCAGCAGCTTACGTTCCGGGACAGCTGAATACAATGAGCAGTTCTTC. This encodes CASSLRSGTAEYNEQFF.

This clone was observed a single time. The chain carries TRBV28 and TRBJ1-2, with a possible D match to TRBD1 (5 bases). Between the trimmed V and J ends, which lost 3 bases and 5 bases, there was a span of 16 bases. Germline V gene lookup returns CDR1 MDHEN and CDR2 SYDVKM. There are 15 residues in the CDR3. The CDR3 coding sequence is TGTGCCAGCAGTTTCGGAGATAGGGGATTTTATGGCTACACCTTC. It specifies CASSFGDRGFYGYTF.

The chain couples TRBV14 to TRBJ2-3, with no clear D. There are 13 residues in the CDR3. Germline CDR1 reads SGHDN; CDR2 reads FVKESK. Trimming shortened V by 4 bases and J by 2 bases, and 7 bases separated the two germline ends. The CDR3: CASSRDLTDTQYF. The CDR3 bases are TGTGCCAGCAGCCGAGACCTCACAGATACGCAGTATTTT.

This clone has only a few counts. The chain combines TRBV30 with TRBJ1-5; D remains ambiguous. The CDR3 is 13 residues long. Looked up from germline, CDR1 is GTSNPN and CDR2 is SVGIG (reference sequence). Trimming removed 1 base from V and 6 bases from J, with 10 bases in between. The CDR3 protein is CAWSGQVGQPQHF. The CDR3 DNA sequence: TGTGCCTGGAGTGGGCAGGTGGGTCAGCCCCAGCATTTT.

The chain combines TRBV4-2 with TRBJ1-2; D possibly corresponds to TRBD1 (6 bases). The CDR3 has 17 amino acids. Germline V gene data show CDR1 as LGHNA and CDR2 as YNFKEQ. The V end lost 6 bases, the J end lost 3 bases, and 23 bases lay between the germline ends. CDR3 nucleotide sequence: TGTGCCAGCAGTATCACCTTCTTGGACAGAGACTACTATGGCTACACCTTC. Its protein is CASSITFLDRDYYGYTF.

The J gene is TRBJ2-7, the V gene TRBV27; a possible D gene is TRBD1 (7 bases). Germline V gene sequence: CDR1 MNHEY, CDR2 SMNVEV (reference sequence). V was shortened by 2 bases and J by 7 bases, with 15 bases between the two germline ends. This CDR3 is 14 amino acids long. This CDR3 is CASSLVRGVGEQYF. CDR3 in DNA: TGTGCCAGCAGTTTAGTCAGGGGGGTGGGGGAGCAGTACTTC.

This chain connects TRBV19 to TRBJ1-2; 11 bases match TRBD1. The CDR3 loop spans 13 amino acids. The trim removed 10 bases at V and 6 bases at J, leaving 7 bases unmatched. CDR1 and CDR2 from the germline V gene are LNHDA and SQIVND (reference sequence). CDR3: CATSDRGLDGYTF. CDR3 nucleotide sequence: TGTGCCACCTCGGACAGGGGGCTTGATGGCTACACCTTC.

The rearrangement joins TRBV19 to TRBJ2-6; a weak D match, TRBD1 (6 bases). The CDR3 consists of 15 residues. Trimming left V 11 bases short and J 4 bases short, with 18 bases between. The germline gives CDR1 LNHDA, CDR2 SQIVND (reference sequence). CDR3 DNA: TGTGCCTCCGGGACAAACCAAGCGGGGGCCAACGTCCTGACTTTC. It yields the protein CASGTNQAGANVLTF.

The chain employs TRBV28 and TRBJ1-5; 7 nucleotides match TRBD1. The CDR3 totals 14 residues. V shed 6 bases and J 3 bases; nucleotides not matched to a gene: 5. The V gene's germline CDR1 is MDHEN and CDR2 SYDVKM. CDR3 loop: CASREQGFNQPQHF. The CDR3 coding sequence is TGTGCCAGCAGAGAACAGGGGTTCAATCAGCCCCAGCATTTT.

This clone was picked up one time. The CDR3 sequence is CASSETKALDRPNTEAFF. The CDR3 DNA follows: TGTGCCAGCAGCGAAACGAAAGCACTGGACAGACCTAACACTGAAGCTTTCTTT. V and J are TRBV9 and TRBJ1-1; the D gene is possibly TRBD1 (6 bases). The CDR3 loop spans 18 amino acids. Between the trimmed V and J ends, which lost 3 bases and 2 bases, there was a span of 23 bases. The germline gives CDR1 SGDLS, CDR2 YYNGEE.

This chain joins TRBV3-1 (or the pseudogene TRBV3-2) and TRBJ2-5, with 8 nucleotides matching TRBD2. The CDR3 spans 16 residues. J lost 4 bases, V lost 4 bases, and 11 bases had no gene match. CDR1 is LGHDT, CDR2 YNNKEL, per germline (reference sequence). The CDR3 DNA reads TGTGCCAGCAGCCGGAAAGGACTAGCCGTTGGAGAGACCCAGTACTTC. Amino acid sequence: CASSRKGLAVGETQYF.

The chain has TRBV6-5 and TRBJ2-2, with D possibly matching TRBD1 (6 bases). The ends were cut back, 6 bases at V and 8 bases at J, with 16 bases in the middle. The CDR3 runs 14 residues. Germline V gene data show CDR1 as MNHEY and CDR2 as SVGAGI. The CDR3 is CASSPDSVLGELFF. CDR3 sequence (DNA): TGTGCCAGCAGCCCGGACAGTGTGCTAGGGGAGCTGTTTTTT.

This CDR3 is CASSLELRSSETQYF. Written as DNA, the CDR3 is TGTGCCAGCAGCTTAGAATTGAGGTCCTCGGAGACCCAGTACTTC. V is TRBV7-7 and J is TRBJ2-5; no firm D call. Germline-derived CDR1 and CDR2 are SSHAT and FNYEAQ (reference sequence). The length of the CDR3 is 15 residues. V lost 1 base and J 5 bases, leaving 14 bases between the germline ends.

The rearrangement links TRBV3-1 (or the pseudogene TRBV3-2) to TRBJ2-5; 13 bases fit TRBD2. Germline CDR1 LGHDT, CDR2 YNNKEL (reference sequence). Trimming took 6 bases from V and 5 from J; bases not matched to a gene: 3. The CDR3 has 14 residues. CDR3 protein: CASRRTSGGETQYF. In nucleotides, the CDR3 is TGTGCCAGCAGGCGGACTAGCGGGGGTGAGACCCAGTACTTC.

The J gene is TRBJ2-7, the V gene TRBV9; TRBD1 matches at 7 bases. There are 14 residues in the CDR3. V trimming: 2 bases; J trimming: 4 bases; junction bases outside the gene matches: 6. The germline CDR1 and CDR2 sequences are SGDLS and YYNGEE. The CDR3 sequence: CASSVPGQVYEQYF. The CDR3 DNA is TGTGCCAGCAGCGTCCCAGGACAGGTGTACGAGCAGTACTTC. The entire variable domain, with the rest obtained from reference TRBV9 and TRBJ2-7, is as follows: DSGVTQTPKHLITATGQRVTLRCSPRSGDLSVYWYQQSLDQGLQFLIQYYNGEERAKGNILERFSAQQFPDLHSELNLSSLELGDSALYFCASSVPGQVYEQYFGPGTRLTVT.

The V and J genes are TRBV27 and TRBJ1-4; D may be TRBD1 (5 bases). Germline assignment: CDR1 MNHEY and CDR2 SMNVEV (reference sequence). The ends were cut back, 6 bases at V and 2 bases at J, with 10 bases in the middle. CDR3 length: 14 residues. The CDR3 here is CASSQGSTNEKLFF. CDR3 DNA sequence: TGTGCCAGCAGCCAGGGATCTACTAATGAAAAACTGTTTTTT.

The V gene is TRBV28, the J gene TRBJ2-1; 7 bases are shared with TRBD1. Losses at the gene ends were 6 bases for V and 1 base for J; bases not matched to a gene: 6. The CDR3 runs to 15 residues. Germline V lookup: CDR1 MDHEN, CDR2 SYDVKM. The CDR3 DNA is TGTGCCAGCAGCTCCGGGACAGTGTCCTACAATGAGCAGTTCTTC. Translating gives CASSSGTVSYNEQFF.

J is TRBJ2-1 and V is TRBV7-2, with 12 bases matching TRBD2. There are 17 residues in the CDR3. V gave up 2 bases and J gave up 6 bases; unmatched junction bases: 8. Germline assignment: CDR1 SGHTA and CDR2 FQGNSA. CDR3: CASSLISLAGGLNEQFF. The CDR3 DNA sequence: TGTGCCAGCAGCTTAATTTCCCTAGCGGGGGGGCTCAATGAGCAGTTCTTC.